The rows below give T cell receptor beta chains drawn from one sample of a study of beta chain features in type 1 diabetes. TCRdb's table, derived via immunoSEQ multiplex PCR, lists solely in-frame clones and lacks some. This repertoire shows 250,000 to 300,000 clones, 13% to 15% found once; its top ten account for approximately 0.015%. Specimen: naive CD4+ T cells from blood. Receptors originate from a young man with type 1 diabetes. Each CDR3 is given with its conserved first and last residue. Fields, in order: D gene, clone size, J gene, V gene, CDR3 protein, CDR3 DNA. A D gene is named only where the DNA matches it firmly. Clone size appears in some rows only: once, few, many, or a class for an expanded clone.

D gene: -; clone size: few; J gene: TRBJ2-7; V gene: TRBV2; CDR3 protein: CASRLSDSVTYEQYF; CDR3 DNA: TGTGCCAGTCGCCTCTCGGACAGCGTTACCTACGAGCAGTACTTC
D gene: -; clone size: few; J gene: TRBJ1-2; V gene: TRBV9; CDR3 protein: CASSVALGTSYGYTF; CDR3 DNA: TGTGCCAGCAGCGTAGCTCTAGGGACATCCTATGGCTACACCTTC
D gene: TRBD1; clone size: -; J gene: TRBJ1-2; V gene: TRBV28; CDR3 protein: CASSLGDRVYGYTF; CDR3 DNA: TGTGCCAGCAGTTTAGGGGACAGGGTCTATGGCTACACCTTC
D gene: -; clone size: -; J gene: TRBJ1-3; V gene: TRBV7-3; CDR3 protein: CASSLISSGNTIYF; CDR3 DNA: TGTGCCAGCAGCTTAATCTCTTCTGGAAACACCATATATTTT
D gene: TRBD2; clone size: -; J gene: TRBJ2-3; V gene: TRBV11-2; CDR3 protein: CASSLDRAGGEYF; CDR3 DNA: TGTGCCAGCAGCTTAGATAGGGCGGGGGGAGAGTATTTT
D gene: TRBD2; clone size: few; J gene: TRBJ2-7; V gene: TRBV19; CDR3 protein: CASSKTTSGSYEQYF; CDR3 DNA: TGTGCCAGTAGTAAAACGACTAGCGGGAGCTACGAGCAGTACTTC
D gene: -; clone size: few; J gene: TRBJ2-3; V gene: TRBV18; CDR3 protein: CASSRGIDTQYF; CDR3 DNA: TGTGCCAGCTCAAGGGGGATCGATACGCAGTATTTT
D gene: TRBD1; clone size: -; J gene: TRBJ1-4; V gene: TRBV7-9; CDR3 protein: CASSFGQGLEKLFF; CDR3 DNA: TGTGCCAGCAGCTTCGGACAGGGGCTTGAAAAACTGTTTTTT
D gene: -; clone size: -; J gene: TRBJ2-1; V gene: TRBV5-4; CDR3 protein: CASSPPEGEQFF; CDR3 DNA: TGTGCCAGCAGCCCACCTGAGGGTGAGCAGTTCTTC
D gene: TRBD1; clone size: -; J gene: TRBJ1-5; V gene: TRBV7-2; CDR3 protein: CASSTGQGGVSPQHF; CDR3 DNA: TGTGCCAGCAGCACCGGACAGGGGGGAGTGTCGCCCCAGCATTTT
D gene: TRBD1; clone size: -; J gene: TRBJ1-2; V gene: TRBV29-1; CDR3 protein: CSVEHLGTGESYGYTF; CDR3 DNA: TGCAGCGTAGAGCACTTAGGGACAGGCGAATCCTATGGCTACACCTTC
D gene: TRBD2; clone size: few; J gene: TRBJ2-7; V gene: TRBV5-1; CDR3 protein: CASSLQAGGLYEQYF; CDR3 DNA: TGCGCCAGCAGCCTCCAAGCGGGAGGCCTCTACGAGCAGTACTTC
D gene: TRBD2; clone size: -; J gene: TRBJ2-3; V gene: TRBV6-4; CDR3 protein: CASSDSGTSGTDTQYF; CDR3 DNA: TGTGCCAGCAGTGACTCTGGGACTAGCGGCACAGATACGCAGTATTTT
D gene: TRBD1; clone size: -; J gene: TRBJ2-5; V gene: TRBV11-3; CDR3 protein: CASSLTGARETQYF; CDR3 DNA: TGTGCCAGCAGCTTAACAGGGGCCAGAGAGACCCAGTACTTC
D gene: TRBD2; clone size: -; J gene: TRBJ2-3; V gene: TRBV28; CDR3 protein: CASSLSRASGTDTQYF; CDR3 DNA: TGTGCCAGCAGTTTATCCCGGGCTAGCGGAACAGATACGCAGTATTTT
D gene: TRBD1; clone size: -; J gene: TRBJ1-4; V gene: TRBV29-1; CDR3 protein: CSARTGGLEKLFF; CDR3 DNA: TGCAGCGCCCGGACAGGGGGTCTTGAAAAACTGTTTTTT